This TCR beta chain derives from a study of blood T cell repertoires in COVID-19. As for the study in general: The United States, Italy and Spain provided the acute and convalescent COVID-19 samples. In each case, the material was cDNA or gDNA derived from T cells, B-cell-depleted T cells, or PBMCs.

V lost 1 base to trimming and J lost 5 bases; unmatched junction nucleotides: 4. The CDR3 runs to 15 residues. CDR1 is LGHDT, CDR2 YNNKEL, per germline (reference sequence). Authors' methods: Counts of nucleated cells, estimated from reference gene primer amplification, were obtained. TCRdb's table, derived via immunoSEQ multiplex PCR, lists solely in-frame clones and lacks some. The V and J calls and clone size are taken from that table; D and trimming were inferred from the DNA. This table holds 200,000 to 300,000 clones, more than 65% found once. This rearrangement joins TRBV3-1 (or the pseudogene TRBV3-2) to TRBJ1-4, with 7 nucleotides matching TRBD1. The sample comprised peripheral blood. The TCR was taken from an elderly woman with acute or convalescent COVID-19. DNA for the CDR3: TGTGCCAGCAGCCAAGCTTACAGGGGAAATGAAAAACTGTTTTTT. This translates into CASSQAYRGNEKLFF.